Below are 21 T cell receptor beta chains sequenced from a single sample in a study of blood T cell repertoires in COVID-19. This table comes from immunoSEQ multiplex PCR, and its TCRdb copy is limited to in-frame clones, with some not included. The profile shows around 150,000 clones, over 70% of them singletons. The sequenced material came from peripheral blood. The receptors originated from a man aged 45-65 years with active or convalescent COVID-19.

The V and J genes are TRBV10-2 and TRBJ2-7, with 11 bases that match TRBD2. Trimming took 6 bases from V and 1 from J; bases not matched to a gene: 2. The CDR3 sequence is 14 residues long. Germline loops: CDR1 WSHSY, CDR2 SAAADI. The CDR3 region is CASSLAGGSYEQYF. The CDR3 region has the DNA TGCGCCAGCAGCCTAGCGGGAGGTTCCTACGAGCAGTACTTC.

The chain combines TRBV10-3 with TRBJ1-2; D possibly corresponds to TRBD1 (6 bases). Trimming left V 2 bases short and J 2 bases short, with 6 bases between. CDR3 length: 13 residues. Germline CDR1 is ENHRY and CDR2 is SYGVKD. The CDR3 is CAISETGNYGYTF. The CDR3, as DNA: TGTGCCATCAGTGAGACAGGGAACTATGGCTACACCTTC.

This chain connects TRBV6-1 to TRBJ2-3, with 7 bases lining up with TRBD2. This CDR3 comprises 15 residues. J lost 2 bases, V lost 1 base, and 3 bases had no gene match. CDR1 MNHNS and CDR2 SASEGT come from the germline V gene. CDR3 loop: CASSEGLADTDTQYF. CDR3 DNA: TGTGCCAGCAGTGAAGGGCTAGCGGACACAGATACGCAGTATTTT.

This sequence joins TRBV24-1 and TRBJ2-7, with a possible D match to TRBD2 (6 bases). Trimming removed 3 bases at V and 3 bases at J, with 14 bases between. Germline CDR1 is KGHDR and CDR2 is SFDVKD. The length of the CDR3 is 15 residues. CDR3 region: CATSDRRDGFYEQYF. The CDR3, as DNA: TGTGCCACCAGTGATCGGCGGGACGGGTTCTACGAGCAGTACTTC.

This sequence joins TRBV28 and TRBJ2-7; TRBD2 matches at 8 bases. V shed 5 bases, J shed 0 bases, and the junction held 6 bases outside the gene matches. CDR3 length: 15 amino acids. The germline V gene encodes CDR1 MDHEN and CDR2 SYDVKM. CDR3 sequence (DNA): TGTGCCAGCAGTGGGCGGGGGGCTGTCTCCTACGAGCAGTACTTC. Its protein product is CASSGRGAVSYEQYF.

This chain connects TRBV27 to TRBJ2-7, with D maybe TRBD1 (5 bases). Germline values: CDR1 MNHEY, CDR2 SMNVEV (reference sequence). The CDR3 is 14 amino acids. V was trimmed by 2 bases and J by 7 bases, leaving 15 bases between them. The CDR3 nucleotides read TGTGCCAGCAGTTTAGCAGGCAGGGTAGGGGAGCAGTACTTC. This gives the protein CASSLAGRVGEQYF.

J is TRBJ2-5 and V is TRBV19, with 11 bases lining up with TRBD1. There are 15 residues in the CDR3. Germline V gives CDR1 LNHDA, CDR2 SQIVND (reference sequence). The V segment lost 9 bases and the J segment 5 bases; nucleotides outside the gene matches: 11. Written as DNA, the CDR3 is TGTGCCAGCTCAGGAGGACAGGGGGCGGGGGAGACCCAGTACTTC. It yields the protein CASSGGQGAGETQYF.

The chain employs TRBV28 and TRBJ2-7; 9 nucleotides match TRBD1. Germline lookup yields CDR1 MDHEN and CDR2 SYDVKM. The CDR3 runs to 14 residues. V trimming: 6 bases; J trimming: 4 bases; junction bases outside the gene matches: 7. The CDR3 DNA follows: TGTGCCAGCAGAACACAGGGGGCTGGTTACGAGCAGTACTTC. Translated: CASRTQGAGYEQYF.

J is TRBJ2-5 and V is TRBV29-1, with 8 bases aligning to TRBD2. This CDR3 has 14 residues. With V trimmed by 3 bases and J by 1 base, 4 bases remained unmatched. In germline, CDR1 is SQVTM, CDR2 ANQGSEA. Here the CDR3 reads CSVDLAGSQETQYF. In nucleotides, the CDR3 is TGCAGCGTTGACTTAGCGGGGAGCCAAGAGACCCAGTACTTC.

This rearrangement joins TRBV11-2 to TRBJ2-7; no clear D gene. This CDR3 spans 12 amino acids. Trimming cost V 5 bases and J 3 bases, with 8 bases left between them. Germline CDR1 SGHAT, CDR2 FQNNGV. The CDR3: CASSLVFYEQYF. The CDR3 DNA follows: TGTGCCAGCAGCCTTGTCTTCTACGAGCAGTACTTC.

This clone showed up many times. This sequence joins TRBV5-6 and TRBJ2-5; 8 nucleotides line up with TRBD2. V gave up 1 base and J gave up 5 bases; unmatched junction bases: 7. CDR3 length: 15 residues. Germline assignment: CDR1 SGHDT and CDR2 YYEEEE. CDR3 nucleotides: TGTGCCAGCAGCTTGTTGAGCGGGAGTCGGGAGACCCAGTACTTC. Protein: CASSLLSGSRETQYF.

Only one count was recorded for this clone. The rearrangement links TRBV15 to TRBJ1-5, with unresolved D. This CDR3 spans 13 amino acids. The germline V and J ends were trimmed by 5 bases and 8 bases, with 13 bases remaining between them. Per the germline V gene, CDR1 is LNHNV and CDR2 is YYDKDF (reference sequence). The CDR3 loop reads CATSGHPQEPQHF. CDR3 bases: TGTGCCACCAGCGGTCACCCGCAGGAGCCCCAGCATTTT.

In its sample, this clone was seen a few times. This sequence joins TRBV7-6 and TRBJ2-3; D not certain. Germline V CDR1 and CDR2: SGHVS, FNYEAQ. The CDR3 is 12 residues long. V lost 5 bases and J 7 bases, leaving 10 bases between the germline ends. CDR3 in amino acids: CASSTPRNTQYF. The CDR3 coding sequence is TGTGCCAGCAGCACCCCCAGGAATACGCAGTATTTT.

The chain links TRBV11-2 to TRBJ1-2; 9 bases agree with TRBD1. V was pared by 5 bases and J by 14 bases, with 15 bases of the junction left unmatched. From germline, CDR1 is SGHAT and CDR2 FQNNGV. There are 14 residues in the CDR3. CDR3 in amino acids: CASSLWTGEGVRTF. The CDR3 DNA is TGTGCCAGCAGCCTCTGGACAGGGGAGGGCGTTCGAACCTTC.

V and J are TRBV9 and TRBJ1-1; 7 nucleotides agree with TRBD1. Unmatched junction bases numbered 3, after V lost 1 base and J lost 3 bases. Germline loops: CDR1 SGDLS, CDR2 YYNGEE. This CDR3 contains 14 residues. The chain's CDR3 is CASSVKGADTEAFF. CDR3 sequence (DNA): TGTGCCAGCAGCGTAAAGGGGGCGGACACTGAAGCTTTCTTT.

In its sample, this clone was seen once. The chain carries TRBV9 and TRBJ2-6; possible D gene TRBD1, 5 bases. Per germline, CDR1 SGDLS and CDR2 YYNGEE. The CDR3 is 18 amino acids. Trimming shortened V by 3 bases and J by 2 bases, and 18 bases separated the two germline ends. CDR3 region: CASSARVSSGPGANVLTF. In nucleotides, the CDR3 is TGTGCCAGCAGCGCCAGGGTTTCGTCAGGCCCTGGGGCCAACGTCCTGACTTTC. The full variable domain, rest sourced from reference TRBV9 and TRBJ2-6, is DSGVTQTPKHLITATGQRVTLRCSPRSGDLSVYWYQQSLDQGLQFLIQYYNGEERAKGNILERFSAQQFPDLHSELNLSSLELGDSALYFCASSARVSSGPGANVLTFGAGSRLTVL.

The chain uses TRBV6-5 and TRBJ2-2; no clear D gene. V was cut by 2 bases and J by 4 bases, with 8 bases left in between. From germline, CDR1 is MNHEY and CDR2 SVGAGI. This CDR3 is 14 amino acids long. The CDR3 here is CASSYRPGTGELFF. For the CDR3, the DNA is TGTGCCAGCAGTTACCGCCCGGGCACCGGGGAGCTGTTTTTT.

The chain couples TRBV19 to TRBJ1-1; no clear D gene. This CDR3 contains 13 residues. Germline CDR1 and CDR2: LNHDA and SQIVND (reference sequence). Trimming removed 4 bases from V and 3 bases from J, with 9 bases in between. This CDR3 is CASSKAGYTEAFF. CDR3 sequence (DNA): TGTGCCAGTAGTAAGGCCGGGTACACTGAAGCTTTCTTT.

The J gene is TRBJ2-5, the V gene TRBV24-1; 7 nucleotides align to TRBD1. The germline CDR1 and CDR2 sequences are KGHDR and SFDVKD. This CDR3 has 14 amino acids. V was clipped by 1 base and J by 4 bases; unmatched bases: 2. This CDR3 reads CATSDFRQGETQYF. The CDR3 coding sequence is TGTGCCACCAGTGATTTTAGACAGGGAGAGACCCAGTACTTC.

CDR3 region: CASRGRRNEQFF. The CDR3 nucleotides are TGTGCCAGTAGGGGGAGGCGTAATGAGCAGTTCTTC. The gene calls are TRBV19 and TRBJ2-1, with a tentative D call TRBD2 (6 bases). The V end was cut by 6 bases, the J end by 7 bases, with 10 bases between. This CDR3 has 12 amino acids. The germline V gene encodes CDR1 LNHDA and CDR2 SQIVND (reference sequence).

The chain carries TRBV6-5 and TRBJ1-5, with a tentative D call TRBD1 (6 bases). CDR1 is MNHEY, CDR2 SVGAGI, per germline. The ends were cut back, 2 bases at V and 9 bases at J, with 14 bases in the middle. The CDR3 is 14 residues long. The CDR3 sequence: CASSYRRDTWPQHF. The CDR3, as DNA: TGTGCCAGCAGTTACCGCCGGGACACTTGGCCCCAGCATTTT.